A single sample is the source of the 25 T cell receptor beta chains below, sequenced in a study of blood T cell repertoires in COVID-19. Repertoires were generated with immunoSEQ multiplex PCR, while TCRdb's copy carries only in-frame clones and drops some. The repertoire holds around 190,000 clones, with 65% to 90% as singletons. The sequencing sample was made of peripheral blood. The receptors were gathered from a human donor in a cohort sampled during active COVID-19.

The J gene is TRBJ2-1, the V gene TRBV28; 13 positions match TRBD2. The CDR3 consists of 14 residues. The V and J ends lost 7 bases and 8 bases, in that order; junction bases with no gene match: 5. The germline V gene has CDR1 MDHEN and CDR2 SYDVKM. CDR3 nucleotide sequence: TGTGCCAGCACCACTAGCGGGAGGGCCGATGAGCAGTTCTTC. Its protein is CASTTSGRADEQFF.

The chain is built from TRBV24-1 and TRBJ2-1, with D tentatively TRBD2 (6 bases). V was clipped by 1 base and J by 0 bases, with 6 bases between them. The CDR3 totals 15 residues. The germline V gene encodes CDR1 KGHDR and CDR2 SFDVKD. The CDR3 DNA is TGTGCCACCAGTGATTTTAGCGGCTCCTACAATGAGCAGTTCTTC. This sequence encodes CATSDFSGSYNEQFF.

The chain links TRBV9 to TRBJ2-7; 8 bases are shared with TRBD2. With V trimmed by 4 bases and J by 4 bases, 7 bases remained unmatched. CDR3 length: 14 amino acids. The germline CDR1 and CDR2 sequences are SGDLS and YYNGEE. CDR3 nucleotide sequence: TGTGCCAGCAGCTCCGGAGCGGGGGCATACGAGCAGTACTTC. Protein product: CASSSGAGAYEQYF.

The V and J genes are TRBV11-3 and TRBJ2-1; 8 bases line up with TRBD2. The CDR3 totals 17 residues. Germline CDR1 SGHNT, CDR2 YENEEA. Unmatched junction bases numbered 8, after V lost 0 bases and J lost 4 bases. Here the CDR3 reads CASSLDRAAGVYNEQFF. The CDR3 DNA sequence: TGTGCCAGCAGCTTAGACCGGGCAGCGGGGGTATACAATGAGCAGTTCTTC.

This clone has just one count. CDR3 residues: CASSSGGKGSNQPQHF. DNA for the CDR3: TGTGCCAGCAGCTCCGGCGGGAAGGGGAGCAATCAGCCCCAGCATTTT. The J gene is TRBJ1-5, the V gene TRBV7-9; tentative D call: TRBD1 (5 bases). This CDR3 has 16 amino acids. V shed 4 bases and J shed 1 base, with 14 bases lying between them. The germline gives CDR1 SEHNR, CDR2 FQNEAQ (reference sequence). Using reference TRBV7-9 and TRBJ1-5 for the parts outside the CDR3, the full variable domain is DTGVSQNPRHKITKRGQNVTFRCDPISEHNRLYWYRQTLGQGPEFLTYFQNEAQLEKSRLLSDRFSAERPKGSFSTLEIQRTEQGDSAMYLCASSSGGKGSNQPQHFGDGTRLSIL.

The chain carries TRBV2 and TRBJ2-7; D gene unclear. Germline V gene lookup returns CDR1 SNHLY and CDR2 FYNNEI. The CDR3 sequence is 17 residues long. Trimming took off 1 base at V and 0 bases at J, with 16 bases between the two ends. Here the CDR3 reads CASSEVPAWAYSYEQYF. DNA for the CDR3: TGTGCCAGCAGTGAAGTGCCCGCCTGGGCGTACTCCTACGAGCAGTACTTC.

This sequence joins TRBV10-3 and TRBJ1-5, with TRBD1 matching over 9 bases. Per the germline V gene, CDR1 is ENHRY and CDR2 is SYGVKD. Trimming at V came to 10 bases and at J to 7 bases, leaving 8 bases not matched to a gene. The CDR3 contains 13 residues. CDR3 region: CATWTGAEQPQHF. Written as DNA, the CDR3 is TGTGCCACCTGGACAGGGGCCGAGCAGCCCCAGCATTTT.

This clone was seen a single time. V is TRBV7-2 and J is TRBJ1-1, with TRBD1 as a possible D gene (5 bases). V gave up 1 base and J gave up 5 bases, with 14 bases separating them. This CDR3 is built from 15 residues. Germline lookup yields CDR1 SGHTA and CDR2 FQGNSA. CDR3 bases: TGTGCCAGCAGCTTAGGGGGGGGAGGGTGGACTGAAGCTTTCTTT. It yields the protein CASSLGGGGWTEAFF.

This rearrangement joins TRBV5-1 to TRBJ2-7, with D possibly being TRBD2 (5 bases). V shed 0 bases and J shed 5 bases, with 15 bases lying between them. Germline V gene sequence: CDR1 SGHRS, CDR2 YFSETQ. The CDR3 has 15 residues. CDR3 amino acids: CASSLAGDSLHEQYF. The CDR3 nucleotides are TGCGCCAGCAGCTTGGCCGGGGATTCTCTGCACGAGCAGTACTTC.

CDR3 sequence: CASSRTSGRNYNEQFF. The CDR3 DNA reads as TGTGCCAGCAGCCGGACTAGCGGGAGGAACTACAATGAGCAGTTCTTC. This chain connects TRBV7-9 to TRBJ2-1; 14 bases align to TRBD2. CDR1 and CDR2 from the germline V gene are SEHNR and FQNEAQ (reference sequence). The trim removed 5 bases at V and 3 bases at J, leaving 3 bases unmatched. The CDR3 has 16 residues. The full variable domain, in which reference TRBV7-9 and TRBJ2-1 provide the parts outside the CDR3, is DTGVSQNPRHKITKRGQNVTFRCDPISEHNRLYWYRQTLGQGPEFLTYFQNEAQLEKSRLLSDRFSAERPKGSFSTLEIQRTEQGDSAMYLCASSRTSGRNYNEQFFGPGTRLTVL.

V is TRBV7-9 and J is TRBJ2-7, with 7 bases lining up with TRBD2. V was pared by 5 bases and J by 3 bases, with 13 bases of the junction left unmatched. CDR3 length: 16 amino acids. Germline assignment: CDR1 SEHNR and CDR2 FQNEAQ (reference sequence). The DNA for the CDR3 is TGTGCCAGCAGCCAAACCCTGGCGGGAGCATTCTACGAGCAGTACTTC. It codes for CASSQTLAGAFYEQYF.

CDR3 nucleotides: TGTGCCAGCAGTTTAGGACAGGTTCCCTACAATGAGCAGTTCTTC. It codes for CASSLGQVPYNEQFF. The chain carries TRBV27 and TRBJ2-1; 7 bases are a match to TRBD1. With V trimmed by 2 bases and J by 2 bases, 3 bases remained unmatched. Germline V lookup: CDR1 MNHEY, CDR2 SMNVEV (reference sequence). The CDR3 runs 15 residues.

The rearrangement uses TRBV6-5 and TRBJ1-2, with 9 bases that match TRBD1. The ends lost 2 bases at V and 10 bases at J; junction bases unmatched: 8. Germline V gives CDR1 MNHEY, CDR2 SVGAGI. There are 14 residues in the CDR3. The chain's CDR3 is CASSYTGQGNVYTF. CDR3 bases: TGTGCCAGCAGTTACACAGGACAGGGGAACGTCTACACCTTC.

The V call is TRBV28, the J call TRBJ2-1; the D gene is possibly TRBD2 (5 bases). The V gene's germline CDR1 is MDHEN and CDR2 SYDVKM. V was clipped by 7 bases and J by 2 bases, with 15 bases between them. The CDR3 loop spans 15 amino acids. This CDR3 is CASNKMGGPYNEQFF. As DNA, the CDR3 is TGTGCCAGCAATAAAATGGGCGGGCCCTACAATGAGCAGTTCTTC.

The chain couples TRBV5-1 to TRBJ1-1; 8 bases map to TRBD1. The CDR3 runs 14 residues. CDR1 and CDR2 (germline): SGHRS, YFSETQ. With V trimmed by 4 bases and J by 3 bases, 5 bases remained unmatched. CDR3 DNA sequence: TGCGCCAGCAGCCGACTACAGGGGGACACTGAAGCTTTCTTT. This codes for CASSRLQGDTEAFF.

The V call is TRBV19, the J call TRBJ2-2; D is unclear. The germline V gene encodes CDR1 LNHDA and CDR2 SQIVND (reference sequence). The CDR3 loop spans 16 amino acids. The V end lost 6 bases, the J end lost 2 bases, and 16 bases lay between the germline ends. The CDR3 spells CASRAGPLSNTGELFF. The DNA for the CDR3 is TGTGCCAGTAGAGCAGGTCCCCTTTCAAACACCGGGGAGCTGTTTTTT.

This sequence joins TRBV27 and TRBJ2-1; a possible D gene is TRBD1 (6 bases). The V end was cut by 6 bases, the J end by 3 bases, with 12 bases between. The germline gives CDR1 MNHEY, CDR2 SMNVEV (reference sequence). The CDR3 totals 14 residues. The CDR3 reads CASRINRDYNEQFF. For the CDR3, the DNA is TGTGCCAGCAGAATCAACAGGGACTACAATGAGCAGTTCTTC.

CDR3 amino acids: CASSLADRQGGEQYF. CDR3 nucleotide sequence: TGTGCCAGCAGTTTAGCAGACAGGCAGGGCGGTGAGCAGTACTTC. The chain is built from TRBV28 and TRBJ2-7; TRBD1 might be the D (6 bases). The CDR3 is 15 residues long. Between the trimmed V and J ends, which lost 2 bases and 7 bases, there was a span of 18 bases. Germline V gives CDR1 MDHEN, CDR2 SYDVKM. Full variable domain (missing parts from reference TRBV28 and TRBJ2-7): DVKVTQSSRYLVKRTGEKVFLECVQDMDHENMFWYRQDPGLGLRLIYFSYDVKMKEKGDIPEGYSVSREKKERFSLILESASTNQTSMYLCASSLADRQGGEQYFGPGTRLTVT.

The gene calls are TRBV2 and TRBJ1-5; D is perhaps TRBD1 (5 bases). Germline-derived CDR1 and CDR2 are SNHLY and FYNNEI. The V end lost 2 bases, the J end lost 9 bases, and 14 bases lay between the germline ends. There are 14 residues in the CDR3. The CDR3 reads CASSETRGRAPQHF. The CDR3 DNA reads TGTGCCAGCAGTGAAACAAGGGGCAGGGCGCCCCAGCATTTT.

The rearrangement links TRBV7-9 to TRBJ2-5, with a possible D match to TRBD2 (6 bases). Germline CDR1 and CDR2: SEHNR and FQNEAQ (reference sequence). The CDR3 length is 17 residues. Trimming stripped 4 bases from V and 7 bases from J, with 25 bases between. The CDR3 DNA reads TGTGCCAGCAGCTCCCCCTCTCGACTAGGGCCGGTCGGGACCCAGTACTTC. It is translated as CASSSPSRLGPVGTQYF.

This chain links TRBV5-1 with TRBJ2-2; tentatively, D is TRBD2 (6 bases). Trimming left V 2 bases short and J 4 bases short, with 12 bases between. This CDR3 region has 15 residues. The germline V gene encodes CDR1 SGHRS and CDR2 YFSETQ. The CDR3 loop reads CASSFGGPVTGELFF. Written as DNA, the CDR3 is TGCGCCAGCAGCTTTGGAGGGCCGGTCACCGGGGAGCTGTTTTTT.

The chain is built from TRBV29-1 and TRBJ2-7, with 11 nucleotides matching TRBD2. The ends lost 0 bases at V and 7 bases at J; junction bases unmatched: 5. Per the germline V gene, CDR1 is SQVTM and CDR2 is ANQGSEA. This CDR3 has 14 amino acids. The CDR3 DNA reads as TGCAGCGTTGAAGAAAAGTCTAGCGGGAGGGAGCAGTACTTC. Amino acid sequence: CSVEEKSSGREQYF.

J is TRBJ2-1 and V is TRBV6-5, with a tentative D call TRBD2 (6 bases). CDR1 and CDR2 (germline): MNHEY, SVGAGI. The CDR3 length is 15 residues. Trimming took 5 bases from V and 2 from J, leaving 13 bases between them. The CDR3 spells CASSPEAGTYNEQFF. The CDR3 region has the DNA TGTGCCAGCAGTCCCGAGGCGGGAACCTACAATGAGCAGTTCTTC.

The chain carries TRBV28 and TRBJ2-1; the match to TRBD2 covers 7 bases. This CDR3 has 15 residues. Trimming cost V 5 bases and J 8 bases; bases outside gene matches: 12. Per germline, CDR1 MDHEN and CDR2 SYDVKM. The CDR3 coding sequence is TGTGCCAGCAGTGACCGGGACTACCGTCGATATGAGCAGTTCTTC. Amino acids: CASSDRDYRRYEQFF.

CDR3 DNA: TGTGCCAGCAGTTTATTGGGCAGTGAAGCTTTCTTT. Its protein is CASSLLGSEAFF. This chain connects TRBV27 to TRBJ1-1; D not resolved. CDR1 and CDR2 (germline): MNHEY, SMNVEV (reference sequence). This CDR3 comprises 12 residues. The V end lost 1 base, the J end lost 7 bases, and 7 bases lay between the germline ends.